These 20 T cell receptor beta chains originate from one sample sequenced in a study of blood T cell repertoires in COVID-19 (dated by TCRdb to the early 2020s). Preparation of the library involved the immunoSEQ multiplex PCR assay. This is the immuneACCESS table as TCRdb keeps it, with only in-frame sequences that have V and J called. A part of the clones is gone; compared with another copy, unresolved V genes explain less than half, and the rest is unexplained. The sample yields about 260,000 clones; over 75% were counted once. The ten largest clones represent over 8.5% of the sample. Sequencing was done on a sample of peripheral blood. All receptors come from a human donor in a cohort sampled during active COVID-19.

With regard to this clone: The junction does not match germline at one end; this may be a read error. The chain's CDR3 is CASREGTGGTGELFF. DNA for the CDR3: TGTGCCAGCAGGGAAGGGACAGGGGGCACCGGGGAGCTGTTTTTT. The V gene is TRBV2, the J gene TRBJ2-2; 11 nucleotides line up with TRBD1. CDR3 length equals 15 residues. Germline V gene data show CDR1 as SNHLY and CDR2 as FYNNEI.

The V and J genes are TRBV11-2 and TRBJ2-2, with TRBD1 matching over 10 bases. Germline assignment: CDR1 SGHAT and CDR2 FQNNGV. The junction had 0 bases not matched to a gene; V was cut back by 1 base and J by 4 bases. This CDR3 is built from 15 residues. CDR3 loop: CASSLGTGGTGELFF. Written as DNA, the CDR3 is TGTGCCAGCAGCTTAGGGACAGGGGGCACCGGGGAGCTGTTTTTT.

This clone appeared once. The V call is TRBV2, the J call TRBJ1-4; 7 bases align to TRBD1. Unmatched junction bases numbered 13, after V lost 10 bases and J lost 8 bases. Germline assignment: CDR1 SNHLY and CDR2 FYNNEI. There are 14 residues in the CDR3. The CDR3 region is CATSTQGFVEKLFF. In DNA, the CDR3 is TGTGCCACCTCGACACAGGGGTTCGTCGAAAAACTGTTTTTT.

The chain is built from TRBV20-1 and TRBJ2-3, with D perhaps matching TRBD2 (6 bases). CDR3 length equals 11 residues. Germline CDR1 reads DFQATT; CDR2 reads SNEGSKA (reference sequence). V shed 3 bases and J shed 6 bases, with 7 bases lying between them. CDR3 DNA: TGCAGTGCTAGGGAGGGGGATACGCAGTATTTT. It codes for CSAREGDTQYF.

This clone was detected once. The J gene is TRBJ2-1, the V gene TRBV10-3; 12 nucleotides match TRBD1. CDR1 is ENHRY and CDR2 is SYGVKD in the germline V gene. The CDR3 spans 14 residues. Trimming at V came to 7 bases and at J to 7 bases, leaving 5 bases not matched to a gene. The CDR3 region is CAIKGTGGYNEQFF. The DNA of the CDR3 is TGTGCCATCAAGGGGACAGGGGGCTATAATGAGCAGTTCTTC.

The chain recombines TRBV4-1 with TRBJ2-7; 7 nucleotides agree with TRBD1. V shed 0 bases and J 8 bases; nucleotides not matched to a gene: 10. The germline CDR1 and CDR2 sequences are MGHRA and YSYEKL. There are 15 residues in the CDR3. The CDR3 DNA reads as TGCGCCAGCAGCCAAGATGTTTCAGGGGGTATTAAGCAGTACTTC. Translation gives CASSQDVSGGIKQYF.

This clone was seen more than once but under ten times. This sequence joins TRBV27 and TRBJ1-2, with D possibly TRBD1 on 5 matching bases. Trimming removed 5 bases at V and 4 bases at J, with 17 bases between. This CDR3 has 15 amino acids. Germline CDR1 reads MNHEY; CDR2 reads SMNVEV (reference sequence). The DNA for the CDR3 is TGTGCCAGCAGTCCCATCCAGACAGTACCCTATGGCTACACCTTC. It is translated as CASSPIQTVPYGYTF.

This clone was detected only once. The gene calls are TRBV28 and TRBJ1-1; D is undetermined. The CDR3 length is 10 residues. V lost 9 bases to trimming and J lost 2 bases, with 4 bases between them. Germline CDR1 MDHEN, CDR2 SYDVKM. CDR3 nucleotide sequence: TGTGCCAGTATAAACACTGAAGCTTTCTTT. Encoded protein: CASINTEAFF.

This clone was observed a handful of times. The V call is TRBV6-5, the J call TRBJ1-5; 7 bases are a match to TRBD1. V lost 6 bases and J lost 5; bases outside the gene matches: 10. This CDR3 spans 15 amino acids. Germline CDR1 and CDR2: MNHEY and SVGAGI. Here the CDR3 DNA reads TGTGCCAGCAGCCCAACGCGACAGGGTCATCAGCCCCAGCATTTT. Protein sequence: CASSPTRQGHQPQHF.

The chain combines TRBV27 with TRBJ1-1, with D maybe TRBD1 (5 bases). The CDR3 has 14 amino acids. The V end lost 2 bases, the J end lost 0 bases, and 7 bases lay between the germline ends. Germline CDR1 reads MNHEY; CDR2 reads SMNVEV (reference sequence). The CDR3 is CASSLRGVNTEAFF. CDR3 sequence (DNA): TGTGCCAGCAGTTTACGGGGGGTGAACACTGAAGCTTTCTTT.

The table lists this clone with a few counts. The chain combines TRBV5-1 with TRBJ1-2; D may be TRBD1 (6 bases). The CDR3 consists of 14 residues. V gave up 1 base and J gave up 8 bases, with 15 bases separating them. Germline assignment: CDR1 SGHRS and CDR2 YFSETQ. CDR3 amino acids: CASSLMGATGGYTF. In nucleotides, the CDR3 is TGCGCCAGCAGCTTGATGGGGGCTACCGGCGGCTACACCTTC.

There are a few counts of this clone. V and J are TRBV7-2 and TRBJ1-2; no clear D gene. The ends were cut back, 3 bases at V and 2 bases at J, with 4 bases in the middle. Germline V CDR1 and CDR2: SGHTA, FQGNSA. CDR3 length: 12 residues. CDR3 nucleotides: TGTGCCAGCAGCTTGCGAAACTATGGCTACACCTTC. It specifies CASSLRNYGYTF.

This clone appeared a few times. The chain links TRBV13 to TRBJ1-4; D is perhaps TRBD1 (6 bases). This CDR3 is built from 18 residues. CDR1 and CDR2 (germline): PRHDT, FYEKMQ (reference sequence). Trimming shortened V by 5 bases and J by 2 bases, and 21 bases separated the two germline ends. The CDR3 nucleotides read TGTGCCAGCAGCGGCGCGGCGGGGGGGGCCGGGACTAATGAAAAACTGTTTTTT. Translated, it gives CASSGAAGGAGTNEKLFF.

Here the CDR3 reads CASSFGGATGNQPQHF. Written as DNA, the CDR3 is TGTGCCAGCAGCTTTGGGGGGGCTACGGGCAATCAGCCCCAGCATTTT. The chain is built from TRBV5-4 and TRBJ1-5, with a weak D call TRBD1 (6 bases). CDR3 length: 16 residues. Germline V gives CDR1 SGHNT, CDR2 YYREEE (reference sequence). Between the trimmed V and J ends, which lost 2 bases and 2 bases, there was a span of 14 bases.

This clone came up once. The chain combines TRBV7-9 with TRBJ2-3; TRBD2 agrees at 8 bases. The CDR3 has 17 amino acids. With 9 bases clipped from V and 2 bases from J, the junction kept 16 bases outside the gene matches. The germline V gene has CDR1 SEHNR and CDR2 FQNEAQ (reference sequence). The DNA of the CDR3 is TGTGCCAGAGCTCGTTGGGCGGGAGGCACGGACACAGATACGCAGTATTTT. Protein: CARARWAGGTDTDTQYF.

The gene calls are TRBV6-5 and TRBJ2-2; TRBD2 aligns across 9 bases. The CDR3 has 15 residues. Germline CDR1 MNHEY, CDR2 SVGAGI. Losses at the gene ends were 10 bases for V and 5 bases for J; bases not matched to a gene: 11. CDR3 loop: CATKTRGGGTGELFF. The CDR3 coding sequence is TGTGCCACCAAAACGCGGGGGGGAGGGACCGGGGAGCTGTTTTTT.

V gene TRBV2 combines with J gene TRBJ1-2, with D perhaps matching TRBD1 (6 bases). This CDR3 region has 13 residues. V lost 6 bases and J lost 10, with 18 bases in between. Germline V gene lookup returns CDR1 SNHLY and CDR2 FYNNEI. The CDR3 bases are TGTGCCAGCAGCGGGGGGGCTGGAGAAGTCTACACCTTC. This encodes CASSGGAGEVYTF. Drawing the rest from reference TRBV2 and TRBJ1-2, the complete variable domain is EPEVTQTPSHQVTQMGQEVILRCVPISNHLYFYWYRQILGQKVEFLVSFYNNEISEKSEIFDDQFSVERPDGSNFTLKIRSTKLEDSAMYFCASSGGAGEVYTFGSGTRLTVV.

This clone was observed a single time. The rearrangement links TRBV10-1 to TRBJ2-2; D might be TRBD2 (5 bases). Per the germline V gene, CDR1 is WNHNN and CDR2 is SYGVQD (reference sequence). There are 16 residues in the CDR3. V lost 6 bases to trimming and J lost 2 bases, with 16 bases between them. CDR3 in amino acids: CASSAGLGVNTGELFF. Written as DNA, the CDR3 is TGCGCCAGCAGCGCTGGTCTGGGAGTCAACACCGGGGAGCTGTTTTTT.

The rearrangement joins TRBV7-8 to TRBJ1-5, with 9 bases fitting TRBD1. Germline V gene data show CDR1 as SGHVS and CDR2 as FQNEAQ. V was clipped by 5 bases and J by 0 bases; unmatched bases: 5. The CDR3 totals 16 residues. CDR3 DNA: TGTGCCAGCAGCCCAGACAGGGGGTATAGCAATCAGCCCCAGCATTTT. Its protein is CASSPDRGYSNQPQHF.

The rearrangement links TRBV2 to TRBJ2-1; 8 bases agree with TRBD2. The germline gives CDR1 SNHLY, CDR2 FYNNEI. The trim removed 3 bases at V and 4 bases at J, leaving 5 bases unmatched. The CDR3 runs 15 residues. CDR3 coding DNA: TGTGCCAGCAGTGATTGGGCGGGAGGATACAATGAGCAGTTCTTC. Its translation: CASSDWAGGYNEQFF.